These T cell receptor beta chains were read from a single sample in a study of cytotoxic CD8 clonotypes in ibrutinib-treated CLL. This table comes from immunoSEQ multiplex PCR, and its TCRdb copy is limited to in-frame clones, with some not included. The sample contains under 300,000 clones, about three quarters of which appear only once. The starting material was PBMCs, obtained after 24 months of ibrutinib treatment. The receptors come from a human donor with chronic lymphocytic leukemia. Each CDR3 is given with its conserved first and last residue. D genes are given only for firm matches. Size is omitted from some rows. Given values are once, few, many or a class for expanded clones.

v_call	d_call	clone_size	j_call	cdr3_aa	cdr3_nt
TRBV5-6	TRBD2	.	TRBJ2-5	CASSPAGGETQYF	TGTGCCAGCAGCCCGGCCGGGGGGGAGACCCAGTACTTC
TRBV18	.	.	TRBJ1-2	CASSPRAGEDGYTF	TGTGCCAGCTCACCACGGGCAGGGGAGGATGGCTACACCTTC
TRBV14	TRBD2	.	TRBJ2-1	CASSQDSSGKDEQFF	TGTGCCAGCAGCCAAGACTCTAGCGGGAAAGATGAGCAGTTCTTC
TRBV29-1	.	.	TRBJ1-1	CSVESRLNTEAFF	TGCAGCGTTGAAAGTCGGCTGAACACTGAAGCTTTCTTT
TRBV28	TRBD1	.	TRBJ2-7	CASSSYGQGHYEQYF	TGTGCCAGCAGTTCTTATGGACAGGGTCACTACGAGCAGTACTTC
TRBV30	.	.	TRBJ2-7	CAWDQISYEQYF	TGTGCCTGGGATCAGATCTCCTACGAGCAGTACTTC
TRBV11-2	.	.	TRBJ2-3	CASSFGDSYTQYF	TGTGCCAGCAGCTTTGGGGACTCCTATACGCAGTATTTT
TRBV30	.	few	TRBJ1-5	CAWGGSVGQPQHF	TGTGCCTGGGGGGGTTCAGTTGGGCAGCCCCAGCATTTT
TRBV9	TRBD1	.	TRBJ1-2	CASSLQGSGYTF	TGTGCCAGCAGCCTACAGGGGAGTGGCTACACCTTC
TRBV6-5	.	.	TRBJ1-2	CASSPFGINYGYTF	TGTGCCAGCAGCCCCTTCGGAATTAACTATGGCTACACCTTC
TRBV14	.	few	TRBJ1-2	CASSQVGNYGYTF	TGTGCCAGCAGCCAAGTGGGGAACTATGGCTACACCTTC
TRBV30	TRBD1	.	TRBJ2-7	CALRDRGLYEQYF	TGTGCCTTACGGGACAGGGGCTTATACGAGCAGTACTTC
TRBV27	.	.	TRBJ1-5	CASSLLSRPDQPQHF	TGTGCCAGCAGTTTATTATCAAGGCCGGATCAGCCCCAGCATTTT
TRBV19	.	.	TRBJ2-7	CASSMAFVDYEQYF	TGTGCCAGTAGTATGGCGTTTGTGGATTACGAGCAGTACTTC
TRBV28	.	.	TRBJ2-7	CASSPPGQYEQYF	TGTGCCAGCAGTCCGCCCGGACAGTACGAGCAGTACTTC
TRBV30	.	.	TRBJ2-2	CAWSVGLLNTGELFF	TGTGCCTGGAGTGTGGGTTTACTGAACACCGGGGAGCTGTTTTTT
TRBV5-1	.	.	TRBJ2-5	CASSDSGAPQETQYF	TGCGCCAGCAGCGATAGCGGAGCACCCCAAGAGACCCAGTACTTC
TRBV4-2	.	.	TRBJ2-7	CASSPGYEQYF	TGTGCCAGCAGCCCAGGGTACGAGCAGTACTTC
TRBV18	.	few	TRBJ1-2	CASSPGVGYGYTF	TGTGCCAGCTCACCAGGGGTTGGCTATGGCTACACCTTC
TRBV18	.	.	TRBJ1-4	CASSPGLRNRLFF	TGTGCCAGCTCACCGGGGCTGAGGAACCGACTGTTTTTT
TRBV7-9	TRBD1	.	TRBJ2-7	CASSLGQGNYEQYF	TGTGCCAGCAGCCTGGGACAGGGCAACTACGAGCAGTACTTC
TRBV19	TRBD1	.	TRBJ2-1	CASSTVRDRGYNEQFF	TGTGCCAGTAGTACCGTTAGGGACAGGGGGTACAATGAGCAGTTCTTC
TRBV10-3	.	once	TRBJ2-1	CAISESGSTHYNEQFF	TGTGCCATCAGTGAATCCGGCTCTACTCACTACAATGAGCAGTTCTTC
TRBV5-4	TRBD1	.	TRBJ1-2	CASSRGQNNYGYTF	TGTGCCAGCAGCAGGGGACAGAACAACTATGGCTACACCTTC
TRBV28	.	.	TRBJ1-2	CASTKQGIRLYGYTF	TGTGCCAGCACAAAGCAGGGAATCAGACTCTATGGCTACACCTTC
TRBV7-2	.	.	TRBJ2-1	CASSLGGRYNEQFF	TGTGCCAGCAGCTTAGGGGGACGGTACAATGAGCAGTTCTTC
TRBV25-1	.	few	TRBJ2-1	CASSGSGVHEQFF	TGTGCCAGCAGTGGGTCGGGGGTCCATGAGCAGTTCTTC
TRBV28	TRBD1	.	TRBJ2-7	CASSLTGTGAFRQYF	TGTGCCAGCAGTTTAACCGGGACAGGGGCCTTCCGGCAGTACTTC
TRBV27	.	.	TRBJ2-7	CASSLGRVNEQYF	TGTGCCAGCAGTTTGGGCAGGGTAAACGAGCAGTACTTC
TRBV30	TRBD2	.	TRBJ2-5	CAWSVATSGRETQYF	TGTGCCTGGAGTGTAGCTACTAGCGGGAGAGAGACCCAGTACTTC
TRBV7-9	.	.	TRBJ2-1	CASTPLAGTVNEQFF	TGTGCCAGCACCCCCCTGGCGGGAACGGTCAATGAGCAGTTCTTC
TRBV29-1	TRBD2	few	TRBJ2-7	CSVVGERETTYEQYF	TGCAGCGTTGTGGGGGAGCGGGAGACCACCTACGAGCAGTACTTC
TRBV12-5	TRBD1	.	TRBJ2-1	CASGLGTGDNEQFF	TGTGCTAGTGGTTTGGGGACAGGGGACAATGAGCAGTTCTTC
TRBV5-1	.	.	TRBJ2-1	CASSLGAGAPDNEQFF	TGCGCCAGCAGCTTGGGAGCCGGGGCGCCGGACAATGAGCAGTTCTTC
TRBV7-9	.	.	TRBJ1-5	CASSKGTGKNQPQHF	TGTGCCAGCAGCAAAGGGACGGGCAAAAATCAGCCCCAGCATTTT
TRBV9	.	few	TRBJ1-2	CASSGGVYTF	TGTGCCAGCAGCGGGGGAGTCTACACCTTC
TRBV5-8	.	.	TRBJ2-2	CATKRGQNTGELFF	TGTGCCACCAAGCGAGGTCAGAACACCGGGGAGCTGTTTTTT
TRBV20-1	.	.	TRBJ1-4	CSAVPFEKLFF	TGCAGTGCAGTCCCCTTTGAAAAACTGTTTTTT
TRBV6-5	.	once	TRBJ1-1	CASSYQGPANTEAFF	TGTGCCAGCAGTTACCAGGGGCCCGCAAACACTGAAGCTTTCTTT
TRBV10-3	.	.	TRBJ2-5	CAISAASGRDQETQYF	TGTGCCATCAGTGCTGCGTCAGGCAGGGACCAAGAGACCCAGTACTTC
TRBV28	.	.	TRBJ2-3	CASSTKRVRRTDTQYF	TGTGCCAGCAGTACCAAAAGGGTCCGCCGCACAGATACGCAGTATTTT
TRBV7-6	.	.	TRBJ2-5	CASSLGSQFETQYF	TGTGCCAGCAGCTTAGGTTCACAGTTTGAGACCCAGTACTTC
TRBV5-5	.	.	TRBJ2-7	CASSLVRGAREQYF	TGTGCCAGCAGCTTGGTTCGGGGGGCGCGCGAGCAGTACTTC
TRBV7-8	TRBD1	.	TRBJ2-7	CASSHGQGPTYEQYF	TGTGCCAGCAGCCACGGACAGGGGCCTACTTACGAGCAGTACTTC
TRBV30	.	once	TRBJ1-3	CAWSVLLGGNSGNTIYF	TGTGCCTGGAGTGTACTTTTGGGGGGAAACTCTGGAAACACCATATATTTT
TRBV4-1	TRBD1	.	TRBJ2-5	CASSSKDRGLETQYF	TGCGCCAGCAGCTCCAAAGACAGGGGGCTTGAGACCCAGTACTTC
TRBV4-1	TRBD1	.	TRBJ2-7	CASSLERGQGYEQYF	TGCGCCAGCAGCCTCGAACGGGGACAGGGATACGAGCAGTACTTC
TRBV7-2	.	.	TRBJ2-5	CASSRQETQYF	TGTGCCAGCAGTCGCCAAGAGACCCAGTACTTC
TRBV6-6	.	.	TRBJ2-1	CASTMREHNEQFF	TGTGCCAGCACCATGAGGGAACACAATGAGCAGTTCTTC
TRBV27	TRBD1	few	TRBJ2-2	CATRTGTNTGELFF	TGTGCCACAAGGACAGGAACGAACACCGGGGAGCTGTTTTTT
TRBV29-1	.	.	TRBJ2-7	CSAGGLTYEQYF	TGCAGCGCTGGGGGGCTTACCTACGAGCAGTACTTC